The entry below describes one TCR beta chain. Its antigen is unidentified. TCRdb's copy holds only in-frame clones and misses some; the assay was immunoSEQ multiplex PCR. In the table there are about 190,000 clones, almost 95% of which are singletons. The CDR3 extends over 14 amino acids. The V gene lost 4 bases and the J gene lost 8 bases, with 15 bases spanning the gap. CDR1 SEHNR and CDR2 FQNEAQ come from the germline V gene (reference sequence). This record comes from a study of T cell responses to AZD1222 COVID-19 vaccine. Regarding the study as a whole: Clonal diversity was possibly underestimated, and the donors were mostly white British, with more females. Close to half of spike-specific TCRs reportedly recognize unmutated variant regions. With dominance at 160-218 and 743-854, vaccine-associated CD4 TCRs spanned spike.

The clonotype originates from an adult in good health. The chain recombines TRBV7-9 with TRBJ1-5; D might be TRBD1 (6 bases). Sequencing was performed on peripheral blood, taken on day 0 of AZD1222 vaccination. CDR3 in DNA: TGTGCCAGCAGCTACGGGACACTCGGAGAGCCCCAGCATTTT. Encoded protein: CASSYGTLGEPQHF.